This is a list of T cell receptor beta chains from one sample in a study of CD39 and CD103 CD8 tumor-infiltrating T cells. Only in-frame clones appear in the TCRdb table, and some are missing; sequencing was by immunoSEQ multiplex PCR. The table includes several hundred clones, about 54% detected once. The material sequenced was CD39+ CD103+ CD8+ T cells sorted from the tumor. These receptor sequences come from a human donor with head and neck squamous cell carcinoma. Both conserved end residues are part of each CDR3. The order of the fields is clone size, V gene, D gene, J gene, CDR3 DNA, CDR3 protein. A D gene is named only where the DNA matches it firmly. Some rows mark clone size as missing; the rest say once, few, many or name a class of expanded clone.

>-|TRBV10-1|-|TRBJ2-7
TGCGCCAGCAGTGACTCGGAGAAGCAGTACTTC
CASSDSEKQYF
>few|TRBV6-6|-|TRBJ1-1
TGTGCCAGCAGTTACGGAGCAGGGGACACTGAAGCTTTCTTT
CASSYGAGDTEAFF
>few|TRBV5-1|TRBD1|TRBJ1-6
TGCGCCAGCAGCTTAGTCATGGTTAAGGGGGCAAGTTCACCCCTCCACTTT
CASSLVMVKGASSPLHF
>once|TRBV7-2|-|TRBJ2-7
TGTGCCAGCAGCTTAGTAGTTAGTCCCCCCGAGCAGTACTTC
CASSLVVSPPEQYF
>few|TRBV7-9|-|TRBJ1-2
TGCGCCAGCAGCCAAGGAGCGGCAGGTTATAACTATGGCTACACCTTC
CASSQGAAGYNYGYTF
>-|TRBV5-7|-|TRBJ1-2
TGTGCCAGCAGCTCCAACTATGGCTACACCTTC
CASSSNYGYTF
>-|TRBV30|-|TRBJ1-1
TGTGCCTGGCTCGGATGGGCGGGCACTGAAGCTTTCTTT
CAWLGWAGTEAFF
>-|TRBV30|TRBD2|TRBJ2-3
TGTGCCTGGAGTGGACTAGCGGGGGCCACAGATACGCAGTATTTT
CAWSGLAGATDTQYF
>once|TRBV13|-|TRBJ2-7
TGTGCCAGCAGCCGTCAAGGGGGCTCCTACGAGCAGTACTTC
CASSRQGGSYEQYF
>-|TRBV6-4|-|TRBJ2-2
TGTGCCAGCAGTGACTCAGAAGGGGTCCCCGGGGAGCTGTTTTTT
CASSDSEGVPGELFF
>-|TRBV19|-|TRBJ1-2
TGTGCCAGTAGTGGGACCCCTTGGGGGAGTATGGACTACACCTTC
CASSGTPWGSMDYTF
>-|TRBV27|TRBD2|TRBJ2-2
TGTGCCAGCAGTTTGGGACTACCCCGCGGCGGGGAGCTGTTTTTT
CASSLGLPRGGELFF
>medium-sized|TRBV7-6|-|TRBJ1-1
TGTGCCAGCAGCTTTGACCGGGAGCTCACTGAAGCTTTCTTT
CASSFDRELTEAFF
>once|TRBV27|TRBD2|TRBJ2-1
TGTGCCAGCAGTACGGGACTAGAATACAATGAGCAGTTCTTC
CASSTGLEYNEQFF
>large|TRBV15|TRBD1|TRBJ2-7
TGTGCCACCAGCACAGGTTGGACAGGTGACTACGAGCAGTACTTC
CATSTGWTGDYEQYF
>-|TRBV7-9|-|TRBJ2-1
TGTGCCAGCAGCTTAGGAGGGGACGACAATGAGCAGTTCTTC
CASSLGGDDNEQFF
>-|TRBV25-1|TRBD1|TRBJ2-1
TGTGCCAGCAGTAGGCGGCCCGGGGGACAGGATGTAAATGAGCAGTTCTTC
CASSRRPGGQDVNEQFF
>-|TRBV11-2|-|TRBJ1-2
TGTGCCAGCAGCTTAGCCGGGACTAACTATGGCTACACCTTC
CASSLAGTNYGYTF
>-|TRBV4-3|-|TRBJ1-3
TGCGCCAGCAGCCAAGGAGGGGGGGGTCGGTCTGGAAACACCATATATTTT
CASSQGGGGRSGNTIYF
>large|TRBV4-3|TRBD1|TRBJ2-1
TGCGCCAGCAGCCAAGATCTTGAGACAGGGGCCTACAATGAGCAGTTCTTC
CASSQDLETGAYNEQFF
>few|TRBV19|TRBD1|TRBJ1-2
TGTGCCAGTAGCCCCGGGACAGCGACTTATGGCTACACCTTC
CASSPGTATYGYTF
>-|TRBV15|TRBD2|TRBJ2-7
TGTGCCACCAGCAGATCCCTAGCGGGCGGCCACGAGCAGTACTTC
CATSRSLAGGHEQYF
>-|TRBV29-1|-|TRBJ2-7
TGCAGCGTTGATCTGCGGGGATCCTACGAGCAGTACTTC
CSVDLRGSYEQYF
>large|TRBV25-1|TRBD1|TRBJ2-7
TGTGCCAGCAGTGAAACGTCTAGGGGGCGATTCGAGCAGTACTTC
CASSETSRGRFEQYF
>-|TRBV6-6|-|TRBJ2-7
TGTGCCAGCAGTTATGACAGCTACGAGCAGTACTTC
CASSYDSYEQYF
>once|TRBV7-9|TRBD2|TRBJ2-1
TGTGCCAGCAGCTCGACTAGCGAGGGTCTTGAGCAGTTCTTC
CASSSTSEGLEQFF
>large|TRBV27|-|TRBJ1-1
TGTGCCAGCGCCCTGGGAGGGCCAAACACTGAAGCTTTCTTT
CASALGGPNTEAFF
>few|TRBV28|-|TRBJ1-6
TGTGCCAGCAGTTTAGGGTCGGGGTTTAATTCACCCCTCCACTTT
CASSLGSGFNSPLHF
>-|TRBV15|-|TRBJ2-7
TGTGCCACCAGCAGAGGAGTCGAGCAGTACTTC
CATSRGVEQYF
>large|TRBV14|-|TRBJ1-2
TGTGCCAGCAGCCAAGGCGGCTACTTACTGGGCTACACCTTC
CASSQGGYLLGYTF
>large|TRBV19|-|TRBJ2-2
TGTGCCAGTAGTCTTGTCGATACTAGTCGGGAGGAGCTGTTTTTT
CASSLVDTSREELFF
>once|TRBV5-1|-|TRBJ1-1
TGCGCCAGCAGCCTCGGCCTAGGTGACACTGAAGCTTTCTTT
CASSLGLGDTEAFF
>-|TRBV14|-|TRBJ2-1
TGTGCCAGCAGCCAAACTGGCCGGAGCTCCTACAATGAGCAGTTCTTC
CASSQTGRSSYNEQFF
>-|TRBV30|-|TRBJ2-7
TGTGCCTGGAATCTACTAGGGAGCTCCTACGAGCAGTACTTC
CAWNLLGSSYEQYF
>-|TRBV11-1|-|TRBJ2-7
TGTGCCAGCAGCTTAGAGGGCAGGGGGGGCTACGAGCAGTACTTC
CASSLEGRGGYEQYF
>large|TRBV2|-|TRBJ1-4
TGTGCCAGCAACCGGGACCGCTCTAATGAAAAACTGTTTTTT
CASNRDRSNEKLFF
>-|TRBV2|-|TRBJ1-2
TGTGCCAGCAGTCCCATTGCGGGGTTCGGCAACTATGGCTACACCTTC
CASSPIAGFGNYGYTF
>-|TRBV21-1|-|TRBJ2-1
TGTGCCAGCAGCAAAGGGGTGAACAGGGTTTACAATGAGCAGTTCTTC
CASSKGVNRVYNEQFF
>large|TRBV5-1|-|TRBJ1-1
TGCGCCAGCAGCTTCAGGCCGGCACAGAAAGCTTTCTTT
CASSFRPAQKAFF
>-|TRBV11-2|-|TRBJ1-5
TGTGCCAGCAGCTTCTTGGACTCTAGCAATCAGCCCCAGCATTTT
CASSFLDSSNQPQHF